This TCR beta chain was sequenced in a study of blood T cell repertoires in COVID-19. Study overall: PBMCs, B-cell-depleted T cells, or T cells were the source of the cDNA or gDNA that made up the material.

The table lists this clone with a few counts. The protocol was immunoSEQ multiplex PCR, while the TCRdb copy is restricted to in-frame clones and leaves out a portion. The table records 150,000 to 200,000 clones, approximately 84% of them present only once. V was cut by 3 bases and J by 4 bases, with 5 bases left in between. The CDR3 is 11 amino acids. Per the germline V gene, CDR1 is DFQATT and CDR2 is SNEGSKA (reference sequence). The rearrangement links TRBV20-1 to TRBJ2-3; D not certain. The sequence was collected from a human donor with acute or convalescent COVID-19. The donor label of this sample is uncertain. The sequencing sample was made of peripheral blood. The CDR3: CSASTPDTQYF. The CDR3 DNA follows: TGCAGTGCTAGTACACCAGATACGCAGTATTTT.